Listed below are T cell receptor beta chains from one sample, sequenced in a study of T cells in Graves' hyperthyroidism and ophthalmopathy. TCRdb processed the multiplex PCR reads anew with MiXCR; each CDR3 protein has one entry. Of about 760,000 distinct CDR3 sequences in the sample, under 45% were seen once. Sequencing used blood. The receptors were gathered from a woman in her forties with Graves' hyperthyroidism. Both conserved end residues are part of each CDR3. The D gene is left open where the match is weak. Rows may omit the clone size; those that give it use once, few, many or a size class.

V gene,D gene,clone size,J gene,CDR3 protein,CDR3 DNA
TRBV4-3,TRBD1,few,TRBJ1-2,CASSPTGGLYGYTF,TGCGCCAGCAGCCCAACAGGGGGTCTCTATGGCTACACCTTC
TRBV5-6,TRBD1,many,TRBJ2-5,CASSATGYETQYF,TGTGCCAGCAGCGCGACAGGGTACGAGACCCAGTACTTC
TRBV6-1,-,few,TRBJ1-2,CASRDTGDGYTF,TGTGCCAGCAGGGATACAGGTGATGGCTACACCTTC
TRBV20-1,-,many,TRBJ2-5,CSGIVGAEGGTQYF,TGCAGTGGAATCGTGGGGGCCGAAGGGGGAACCCAGTACTTC
TRBV12-3/TRBV12-4,-,-,TRBJ2-2,CASRPDSNTGELFF,TGTGCCAGCAGGCCCGACAGTAACACCGGGGAGCTGTTTTTT
TRBV7-4,TRBD1,-,TRBJ1-1,CASSATGGSLQAFF,TGTGCCAGCAGCGCTACAGGGGGGTCATTACAGGCTTTCTTT
TRBV19,-,-,TRBJ2-4,CASGGNIQYF,TGTGCCAGTGGGGGAAACATTCAGTACTTC
TRBV5-1,-,-,TRBJ1-1,CASSFIGTVNTEAFF,TGCGCCAGCAGTTTCATCGGGACGGTGAACACTGAAGCTTTCTTT
TRBV4-2,-,few,TRBJ1-1,CASSQVIVRGDTEAFF,TGTGCCAGCAGCCAAGTGATAGTCAGGGGCGATACTGAAGCTTTCTTT
TRBV7-9,-,-,TRBJ2-7,CAGSLAFQLVAYEQYF,TGTGCCGGCAGCTTGGCCTTTCAACTAGTCGCCTACGAGCAGTACTTC
TRBV4-1,-,many,TRBJ2-5,CASSQGGQLQETQYF,TGCGCCAGCAGCCAAGGGGGACAACTCCAAGAGACCCAGTACTTC
TRBV3-1,TRBD1,-,TRBJ1-2,CASSQEVDRAGYTF,TGTGCCAGCAGCCAAGAAGTAGACAGGGCTGGCTACACCTTC
TRBV29-1,TRBD2,-,TRBJ2-7,CSGLAGGPWEQYF,TGCAGCGGACTAGCGGGAGGGCCTTGGGAGCAGTACTTC
TRBV7-6,-,many,TRBJ1-1,CASSLRTVNTEAFF,TGTGCCAGCAGCTTACGGACAGTAAACACTGAAGCTTTCTTT
TRBV7-3,-,many,TRBJ1-1,CASSWTANTEAFF,TGTGCCAGCAGCTGGACAGCGAACACTGAAGCTTTCTTT
TRBV7-9,-,few,TRBJ1-2,CASSPNPTGSGGYTF,TGTGCCAGCAGCCCTAATCCTACAGGGAGTGGTGGCTACACCTTC
TRBV29-1,-,many,TRBJ1-1,CSGVTGRRTEAFF,TGCAGCGGAGTTACAGGGCGGCGGACTGAAGCTTTCTTT
TRBV29-1,TRBD1,-,TRBJ1-1,CSAEGTGRTEAFF,TGCAGCGCCGAGGGGACAGGGAGGACTGAAGCTTTCTTT
TRBV20-1,-,-,TRBJ1-1,CSARIGRTEAFF,TGCAGTGCTAGAATAGGGAGGACTGAAGCTTTCTTT
TRBV20-1,TRBD1,-,TRBJ1-2,CSARVGRGHYGYTF,TGCAGTGCTAGAGTGGGCAGGGGGCACTATGGCTACACCTTC
TRBV2,-,-,TRBJ2-7,CASRTDGSYEQYF,TGTGCCAGCAGGACAGACGGATCCTACGAGCAGTACTTC
TRBV20-1,-,few,TRBJ2-5,CSARGQGWETQYF,TGCAGTGCTAGAGGGCAGGGGTGGGAGACCCAGTACTTC
TRBV2,-,-,TRBJ2-5,CASRQNQPQYF,TGTGCCAGCAGGCAGAATCAGCCCCAGTACTTC
TRBV24-1,-,-,TRBJ2-3,CATSDPGDNTDTQYF,TGTGCCACCAGTGACCCCGGGGATAACACAGATACGCAGTATTTT
TRBV7-9,-,many,TRBJ2-2,CASRSQANTGELFF,TGTGCCAGCAGGTCACAGGCTAACACCGGGGAGCTGTTTTTT
TRBV12-3/TRBV12-4,-,many,TRBJ2-2,CASSAQGTTGELFF,TGTGCCAGCAGTGCCCAGGGGACCACCGGGGAGCTGTTTTTT
TRBV20-1,-,many,TRBJ2-7,CSARDYNGGLAYEQYF,TGCAGTGCTAGAGATTACAACGGGGGGCTCGCCTACGAGCAGTACTTC
TRBV11-2,-,many,TRBJ1-3,CASSFSTGSSGNTIYF,TGTGCCAGCAGCTTTAGCACAGGGAGCTCTGGAAACACCATATATTTT
TRBV10-3,-,-,TRBJ1-6,CAISLLSVESPLHF,TGTGCCATCAGTTTACTATCAGTGGAATCACCCCTCCACTTT